Presented here are 18 T cell receptor beta chains from one specimen sequenced in a study of cytomegalovirus exposure and HLA in healthy donors. The PCR contained 60 Vbeta and 13 Jbeta primers. TCRdb's copy holds only in-frame clones and misses some; the assay was immunoSEQ multiplex PCR. This table has 70,000 to 90,000 clones, approximately 70% appearing once. The sequencing sample was made of PBMCs. The source is a man in his fifties or sixties in good health and CMV-seropositive.

The DNA of the CDR3 is TGTGCCAGCAGTGAAGCCCGGGGTCGCAACCAATTACTTTATAGCAATCAGCCCCAGCATTTT. Translated, it gives CASSEARGRNQLLYSNQPQHF. The chain recombines TRBV6-1 with TRBJ1-5; D is unclear. V lost 0 bases and J 0 bases, leaving 24 bases between the germline ends. The V gene's germline CDR1 is MNHNS and CDR2 SASEGT. This CDR3 spans 21 amino acids.

The chain employs TRBV5-8 and TRBJ2-7, with D maybe TRBD1 (5 bases). Germline V gene data show CDR1 as SGHTS and CDR2 as YDEGEE. The CDR3 has 15 residues. V was trimmed by 2 bases and J by 2 bases, leaving 14 bases between them. In DNA form, the CDR3 reads TGTGCCAGCAGCTTTCGGCCAGGGCTGACCTACGAGCAGTACTTC. Translating gives CASSFRPGLTYEQYF.

This rearrangement joins TRBV6-5 to TRBJ2-3; 15 bases are a match to TRBD2. Looked up from germline, CDR1 is MNHEY and CDR2 is SVGAGI. J gave up 15 bases and V 4 bases, and 8 bases lay outside the gene matches. The CDR3 totals 14 residues. The CDR3: CASSLGLAGGQAYF. DNA for the CDR3: TGTGCCAGCAGTTTGGGACTAGCGGGAGGTCAAGCATATTTT.

The chain links TRBV28 to TRBJ1-1; possible D gene TRBD1, 6 bases. V gave up 4 bases and J gave up 7 bases, with 7 bases separating them. Germline CDR1 reads MDHEN; CDR2 reads SYDVKM. The CDR3 is 11 amino acids. The CDR3 here is CASSWTVEAFF. Written as DNA, the CDR3 is TGTGCCAGCAGTTGGACAGTTGAAGCTTTCTTT.

The chain links TRBV29-1 to TRBJ2-1; TRBD2 aligns across 8 bases. Per the germline V gene, CDR1 is SQVTM and CDR2 is ANQGSEA. There are 21 residues in the CDR3. V lost 3 bases and J lost 3; bases outside the gene matches: 25. As DNA, the CDR3 is TGCAGCGTTGACAAAGTGGTACTAGCGGAAGACCCCTATAACGGCTACAATGAGCAGTTCTTC. Amino acids: CSVDKVVLAEDPYNGYNEQFF.

The chain employs TRBV9 and TRBJ2-1; TRBD2 matches at 9 bases. V was pared by 3 bases and J by 2 bases, with 6 bases of the junction left unmatched. This CDR3 spans 16 amino acids. The germline CDR1 and CDR2 sequences are SGDLS and YYNGEE. The DNA for the CDR3 is TGTGCCAGCAGCGCACCTAGCGGGGTTACCTACAATGAGCAGTTCTTC. Residues: CASSAPSGVTYNEQFF. The entire variable domain, with the rest obtained from reference TRBV9 and TRBJ2-1, is as follows: DSGVTQTPKHLITATGQRVTLRCSPRSGDLSVYWYQQSLDQGLQFLIQYYNGEERAKGNILERFSAQQFPDLHSELNLSSLELGDSALYFCASSAPSGVTYNEQFFGPGTRLTVL.

The chain has TRBV30 and TRBJ1-2, with D perhaps matching TRBD1 (6 bases). Germline CDR1 GTSNPN, CDR2 SVGIG (reference sequence). The CDR3 covers 11 residues. CDR3 sequence reads: CGRGANYGYTF. For the CDR3, the DNA is TGTGGCAGGGGCGCTAACTATGGCTACACCTTC. The entire variable domain, with the rest obtained from reference TRBV30 and TRBJ1-2, is as follows: SQTIHQWPATLVQPVGSPLSLECTVEGTSNPNLYWYRQAAGRGLQLLFYSVGIGQISSEVPQNLSASRPQDRQFILSSKKLLLSDSGFYLCGRGANYGYTFGSGTRLTVV.

The chain recombines TRBV28 with TRBJ1-4; 8 bases fit TRBD1. V was clipped by 8 bases and J by 13 bases; unmatched bases: 15. Germline V gives CDR1 MDHEN, CDR2 SYDVKM. CDR3 length: 14 residues. CDR3 nucleotide sequence: TGTGCCAGCGAAGGGGGGGACAGGCCCTCAGGACTGTTTTTT. Encoded protein: CASEGGDRPSGLFF. The full variable domain, its missing parts supplied by reference TRBV28 and TRBJ1-4, is DVKVTQSSRYLVKRTGEKVFLECVQDMDHENMFWYRQDPGLGLRLIYFSYDVKMKEKGDIPEGYSVSREKKERFSLILESASTNQTSMYLCASEGGDRPSGLFFGSGTQLSVL.

This clone was recorded a few times. The chain recombines TRBV27 with TRBJ1-1; D is undetermined. The germline V gene has CDR1 MNHEY and CDR2 SMNVEV (reference sequence). CDR3 size: 13 residues. Deletions cut 4 bases from V and 1 base from J, with 7 bases between. Written as DNA, the CDR3 is TGTGCCAGCAGTTACCCGGGGAACACTGAAGCTTTCTTT. This encodes CASSYPGNTEAFF.

This chain joins TRBV5-1 and TRBJ2-2; 9 bases map to TRBD1. The V gene end was trimmed by 0 bases and the J gene end by 5 bases; junction bases not matched to a gene: 2. This CDR3 comprises 15 residues. CDR1 SGHRS and CDR2 YFSETQ come from the germline V gene. CDR3 DNA sequence: TGCGCCAGCAGCTTGGGGACAGGGGTAACCGGGGAGCTGTTTTTT. This translates into CASSLGTGVTGELFF.

The J gene is TRBJ2-7, the V gene TRBV6-5; the D gene is possibly TRBD1 (6 bases). Germline V lookup: CDR1 MNHEY, CDR2 SVGAGI. CDR3 length equals 16 residues. Trimming removed 2 bases from V and 2 bases from J, with 16 bases in between. The CDR3 DNA reads as TGTGCCAGCAGTTACAGGGGACACCCTGGGACCTACGAGCAGTACTTC. Amino acids: CASSYRGHPGTYEQYF.

J is TRBJ2-2 and V is TRBV5-4, with D tentatively TRBD2 (6 bases). The CDR3 is 14 residues long. V was trimmed by 2 bases and J by 5 bases, leaving 10 bases between them. The germline V gene encodes CDR1 SGHNT and CDR2 YYREEE (reference sequence). Written as DNA, the CDR3 is TGTGCCAGCAGCTTTGGAGGGGTAACCGGGGAGCTGTTTTTT. Translation: CASSFGGVTGELFF.

The chain has TRBV7-9 and TRBJ2-4, with TRBD1 matching over 7 bases. Germline CDR1 and CDR2: SEHNR and FQNEAQ (reference sequence). Losses at the gene ends were 4 bases for V and 5 bases for J; bases not matched to a gene: 8. This CDR3 region has 15 residues. The CDR3 sequence is CASSWLPGQQNIQYF. The CDR3 DNA follows: TGTGCCAGCAGCTGGCTCCCGGGACAGCAAAACATTCAGTACTTC.

V is TRBV10-3 and J is TRBJ1-2; tentatively, D is TRBD1 (5 bases). The V gene lost 3 bases and the J gene lost 2 bases, with 10 bases spanning the gap. This CDR3 has 14 amino acids. Germline CDR1 is ENHRY and CDR2 is SYGVKD. CDR3 in DNA: TGTGCCATCAGTGACGGGGGGGGGAACTATGGCTACACCTTC. As protein: CAISDGGGNYGYTF.

This chain uses TRBV5-1 with TRBJ2-3; tentative D call: TRBD2 (6 bases). Trimming pared 4 bases from V and 2 bases from J, leaving 14 bases between. CDR1 is SGHRS and CDR2 is YFSETQ in the germline V gene. CDR3 length equals 15 residues. This chain's CDR3 is CASSIPAGPTDTQYF. The CDR3 coding sequence is TGCGCCAGCAGCATCCCGGCGGGGCCCACAGATACGCAGTATTTT.

The chain uses TRBV4-3 and TRBJ1-5; D remains ambiguous. The CDR3 is made up of 17 amino acids. Germline assignment: CDR1 LGHNA and CDR2 YSLEER. V gave up 0 bases and J gave up 1 base, with 13 bases separating them. The CDR3 DNA reads as TGCGCCAGCAGCCAAGATCTAGGAGGGTACAGCAATCAGCCCCAGCATTTT. Translation: CASSQDLGGYSNQPQHF.

The chain has TRBV10-3 and TRBJ2-1; 9 bases line up with TRBD1. This CDR3 spans 13 amino acids. The V gene end was trimmed by 3 bases and the J gene end by 7 bases; junction bases not matched to a gene: 1. The germline V gene encodes CDR1 ENHRY and CDR2 SYGVKD. The CDR3 reads CAISEGTGNEQFF. The CDR3 bases are TGTGCCATCAGTGAAGGGACAGGGAATGAGCAGTTCTTC.

This clone has a handful of counts. V usage is TRBV9 and J usage is TRBJ2-3; D gene uncertain. The CDR3 runs 14 residues. Trimming cost V 4 bases and J 5 bases, with 14 bases left between them. Per germline, CDR1 SGDLS and CDR2 YYNGEE. The CDR3 DNA sequence: TGTGCCAGCAGCCCCCTCGGCGGTCTAGATACGCAGTATTTT. It yields the protein CASSPLGGLDTQYF. The full variable domain, its missing parts supplied by reference TRBV9 and TRBJ2-3, is DSGVTQTPKHLITATGQRVTLRCSPRSGDLSVYWYQQSLDQGLQFLIQYYNGEERAKGNILERFSAQQFPDLHSELNLSSLELGDSALYFCASSPLGGLDTQYFGPGTRLTVL.